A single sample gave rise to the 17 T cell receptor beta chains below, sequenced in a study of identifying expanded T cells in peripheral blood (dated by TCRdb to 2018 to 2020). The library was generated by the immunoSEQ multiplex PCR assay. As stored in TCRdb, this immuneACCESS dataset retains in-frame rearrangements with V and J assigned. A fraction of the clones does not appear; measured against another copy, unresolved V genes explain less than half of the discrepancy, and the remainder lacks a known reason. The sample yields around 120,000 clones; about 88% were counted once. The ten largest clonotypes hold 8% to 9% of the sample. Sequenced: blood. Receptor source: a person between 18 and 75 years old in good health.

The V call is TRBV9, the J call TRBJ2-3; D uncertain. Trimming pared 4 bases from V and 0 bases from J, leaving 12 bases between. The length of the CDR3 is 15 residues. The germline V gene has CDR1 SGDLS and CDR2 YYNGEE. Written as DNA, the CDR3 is TGTGCCAGCAGCATCGGTACATCTAGCACAGATACGCAGTATTTT. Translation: CASSIGTSSTDTQYF.

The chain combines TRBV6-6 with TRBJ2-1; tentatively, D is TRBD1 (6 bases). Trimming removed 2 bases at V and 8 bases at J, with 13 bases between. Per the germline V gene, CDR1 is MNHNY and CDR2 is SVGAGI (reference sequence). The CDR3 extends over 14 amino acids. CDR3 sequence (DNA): TGTGCCAGCAGTTACACATCAGGGGTCTATGAGCAGTTCTTC. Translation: CASSYTSGVYEQFF.

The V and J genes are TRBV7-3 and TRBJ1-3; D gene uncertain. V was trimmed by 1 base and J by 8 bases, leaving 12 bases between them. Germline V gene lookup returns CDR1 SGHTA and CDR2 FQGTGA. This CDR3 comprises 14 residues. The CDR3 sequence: CASSLIGGQDTIYF. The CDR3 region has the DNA TGTGCCAGCAGCTTAATAGGCGGGCAGGACACCATATATTTT.

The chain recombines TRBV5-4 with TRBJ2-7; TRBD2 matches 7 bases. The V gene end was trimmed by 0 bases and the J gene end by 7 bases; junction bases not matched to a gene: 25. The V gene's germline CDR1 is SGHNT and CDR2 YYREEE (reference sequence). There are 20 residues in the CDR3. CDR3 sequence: CASSLEAATGGSGIRSEQYF. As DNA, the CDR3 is TGTGCCAGCAGCTTGGAAGCAGCCACAGGCGGGAGTGGAATTCGTAGTGAGCAGTACTTC.

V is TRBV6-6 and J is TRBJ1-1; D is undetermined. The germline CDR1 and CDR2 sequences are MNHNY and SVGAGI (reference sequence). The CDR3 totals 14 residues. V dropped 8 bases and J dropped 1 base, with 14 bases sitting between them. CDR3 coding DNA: TGTGCCAGCTCGACCGTGGGAAGGAACACTGAAGCTTTCTTT. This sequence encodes CASSTVGRNTEAFF.

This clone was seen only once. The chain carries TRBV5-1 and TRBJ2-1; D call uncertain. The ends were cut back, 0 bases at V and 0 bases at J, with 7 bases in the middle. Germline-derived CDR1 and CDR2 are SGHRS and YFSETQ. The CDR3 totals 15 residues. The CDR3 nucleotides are TGCGCCAGCAGCTTGGCCACGAGCTCCTACAATGAGCAGTTCTTC. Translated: CASSLATSSYNEQFF.

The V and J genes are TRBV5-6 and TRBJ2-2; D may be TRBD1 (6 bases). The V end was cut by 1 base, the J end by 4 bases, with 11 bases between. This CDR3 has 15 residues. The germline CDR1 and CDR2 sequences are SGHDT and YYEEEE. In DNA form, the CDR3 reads TGTGCCAGCAGCTTGTTGCCAGGGGTCACCGGGGAGCTGTTTTTT. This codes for CASSLLPGVTGELFF.

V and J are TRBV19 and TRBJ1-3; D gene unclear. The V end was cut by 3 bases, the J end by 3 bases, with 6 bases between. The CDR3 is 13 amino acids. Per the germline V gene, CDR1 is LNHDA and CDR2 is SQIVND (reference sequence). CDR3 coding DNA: TGTGCCAGTAGTATGGATGGTGGAAACACCATATATTTT. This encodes CASSMDGGNTIYF.

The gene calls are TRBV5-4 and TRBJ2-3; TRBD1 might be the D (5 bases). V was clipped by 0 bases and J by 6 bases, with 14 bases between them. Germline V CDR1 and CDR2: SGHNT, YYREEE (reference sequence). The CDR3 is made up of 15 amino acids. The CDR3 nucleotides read TGTGCCAGCAGCTTGGGGCAGGGTGAATGGGATACGCAGTATTTT. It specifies CASSLGQGEWDTQYF.

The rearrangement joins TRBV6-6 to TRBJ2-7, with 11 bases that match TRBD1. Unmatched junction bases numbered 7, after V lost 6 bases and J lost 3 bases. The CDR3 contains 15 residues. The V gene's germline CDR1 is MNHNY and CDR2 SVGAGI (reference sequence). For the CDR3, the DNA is TGTGCCAGCAGCTCCTCCGGGACAGGGGGCTACGAGCAGTACTTC. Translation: CASSSSGTGGYEQYF.

DNA for the CDR3: TGTGCCAGCAGAAAGGCAGGTGGGGGGACCACAGATACGCAGTATTTT. This translates into CASRKAGGGTTDTQYF. The chain recombines TRBV9 with TRBJ2-3; weak D call: TRBD2 (6 bases). Germline V gene lookup returns CDR1 SGDLS and CDR2 YYNGEE. Trimming shortened V by 5 bases and J by 2 bases, and 18 bases separated the two germline ends. This CDR3 region has 16 residues.

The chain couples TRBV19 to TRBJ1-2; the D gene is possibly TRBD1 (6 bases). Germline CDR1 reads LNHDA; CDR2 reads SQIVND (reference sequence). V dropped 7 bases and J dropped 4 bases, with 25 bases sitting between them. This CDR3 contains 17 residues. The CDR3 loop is CASTPRGAGPQSYGYTF. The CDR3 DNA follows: TGTGCCAGTACCCCCCGGGGGGCAGGGCCGCAATCCTATGGCTACACCTTC.

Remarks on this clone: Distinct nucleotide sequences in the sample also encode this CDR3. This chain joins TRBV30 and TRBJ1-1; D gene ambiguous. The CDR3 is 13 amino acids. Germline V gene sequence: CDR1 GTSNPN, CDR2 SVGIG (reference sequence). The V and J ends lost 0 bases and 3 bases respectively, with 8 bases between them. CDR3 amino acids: CAWSVGEYTEAFF. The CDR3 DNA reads TGTGCCTGGAGTGTGGGTGAATACACTGAAGCTTTCTTT. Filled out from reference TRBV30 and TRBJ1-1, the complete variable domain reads SQTIHQWPATLVQPVGSPLSLECTVEGTSNPNLYWYRQAAGRGLQLLFYSVGIGQISSEVPQNLSASRPQDRQFILSSKKLLLSDSGFYLCAWSVGEYTEAFFGQGTRLTVV.

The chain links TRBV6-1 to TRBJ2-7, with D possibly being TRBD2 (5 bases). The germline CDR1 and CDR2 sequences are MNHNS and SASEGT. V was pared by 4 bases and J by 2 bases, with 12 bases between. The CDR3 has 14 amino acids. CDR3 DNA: TGTGCCAGCAGTGTAGCGCGAAGTACCTACGAGCAGTACTTC. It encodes CASSVARSTYEQYF.

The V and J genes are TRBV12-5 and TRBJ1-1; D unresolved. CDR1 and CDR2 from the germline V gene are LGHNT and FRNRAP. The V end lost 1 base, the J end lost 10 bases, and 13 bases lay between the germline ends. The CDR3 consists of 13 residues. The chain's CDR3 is CASGLAPELAAFF. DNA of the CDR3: TGTGCTAGTGGTTTGGCCCCCGAATTGGCAGCTTTCTTT.

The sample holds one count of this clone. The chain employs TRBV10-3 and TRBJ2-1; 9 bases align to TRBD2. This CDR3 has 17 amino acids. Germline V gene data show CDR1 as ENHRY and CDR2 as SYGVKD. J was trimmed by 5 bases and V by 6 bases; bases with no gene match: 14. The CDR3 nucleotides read TGTGCCATCAGGCCGGTAGCGGGAGATCCTGGGGACAATGAGCAGTTCTTC. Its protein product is CAIRPVAGDPGDNEQFF.

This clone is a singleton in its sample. CDR3 in amino acids: CASSLEINQPQHF. The CDR3 DNA reads TGTGCCAGCAGCTTAGAGATAAATCAGCCCCAGCATTTT. This chain connects TRBV7-9 to TRBJ1-5; unclear D gene. The CDR3 covers 13 residues. Germline V gene data show CDR1 as SEHNR and CDR2 as FQNEAQ (reference sequence). V was trimmed by 1 base and J by 4 bases, leaving 5 bases between them.